Within the sample, the clone carrying this T cell receptor (beta chain) is large (0.1 to 1%). Only in-frame clones appear in the TCRdb table, and some are missing; sequencing was by immunoSEQ multiplex PCR. The sample has over 1,500 clones, around 39% seen once. Responder cells labeled with CFSE (roughly 200,000) were co-plated with irradiated stimulator cells labeled with violet dye (roughly 200,000). The data were taken from a study of graft-versus-host responses after intestinal transplantation. The sequence came from a human patient who was an organ donor for intestinal transplantation. The input for sequencing was alloreactive CD8+ T cells from a mixed lymphocyte reaction culture, taken before transplantation. Regarding subset: CFSE-low proliferating T cells sorted from roughly 6-day pre-transplant mixed lymphocyte reaction (GvH or HvG direction).

CDR3 amino acids: CAISESSSAEQTYEQYF. CDR3 nucleotides: TGTGCCATCAGTGAAAGTTCGTCGGCAGAACAAACCTACGAGCAGTACTTC. The chain is built from TRBV10-3 and TRBJ2-7, with D unresolved. Trimming removed 3 bases at V and 2 bases at J, with 20 bases between. Germline lookup yields CDR1 ENHRY and CDR2 SYGVKD. CDR3 length: 17 amino acids.